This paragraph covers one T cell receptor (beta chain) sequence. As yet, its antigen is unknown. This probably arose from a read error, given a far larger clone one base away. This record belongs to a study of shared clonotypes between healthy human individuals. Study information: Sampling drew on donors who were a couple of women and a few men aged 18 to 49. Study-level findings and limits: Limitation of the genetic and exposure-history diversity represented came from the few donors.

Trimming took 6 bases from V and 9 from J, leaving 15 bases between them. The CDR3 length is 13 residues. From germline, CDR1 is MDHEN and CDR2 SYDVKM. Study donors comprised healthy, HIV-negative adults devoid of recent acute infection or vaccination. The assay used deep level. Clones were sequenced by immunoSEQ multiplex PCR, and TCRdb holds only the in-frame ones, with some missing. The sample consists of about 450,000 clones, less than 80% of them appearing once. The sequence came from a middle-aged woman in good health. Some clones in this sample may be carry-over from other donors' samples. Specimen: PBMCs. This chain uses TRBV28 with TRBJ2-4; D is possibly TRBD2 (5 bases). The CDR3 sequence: CASRLGILSIQYF. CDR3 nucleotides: TGTGCCAGCAGACTAGGGATCCTAAGCATTCAGTACTTC.